The TCR beta chain described here comes from a study of OX40 agonist ivuxolimab in advanced cancers. Across the study: Participants, 65% to 85% male, averaged roughly 59 years of age, ranging from about 23 to 79.

A word on this clone: Its antigen is undetermined.

Germline V gene lookup returns CDR1 SGHVS and CDR2 FQNEAQ. J lost 6 bases, V lost 5 bases, and 4 bases had no gene match. The CDR3 is 13 amino acids. Study conclusions and caveats: At 0.1 to 3.0 mg/kg, clonal expansion of CD4+ and CD8+ blood T cells had occurred by week 6. CD8+ T cells averaged more expanded clones than CD4+. The authors also found low normalized T-cell clonal expansion in some nonresponders.

The assay was immunoSEQ multiplex PCR, and TCRdb's table has in-frame clones only and misses some. Seen here are around 75,000 clones, approximately 89% observed once, and the top ten hold over 2.5%. Sequencing was performed on CD4+ or CD8+ T cells sorted from blood, taken in a trial of the OX40 agonist ivuxolimab. The rearrangement joins TRBV7-8 to TRBJ2-1; 7 nucleotides align to TRBD2. The TCR originated in an adult with an advanced solid tumor such as melanoma, head and neck, liver or kidney cancer. The CDR3 reads CASSALATNEQFF. Written as DNA, the CDR3 is TGTGCCAGCAGCGCACTAGCGACCAATGAGCAGTTCTTC.